What follows are 27 T cell receptor beta chains derived from one specimen sequenced in a study of blood T cells in healthy people across ages. Next came a second PCR, run for about 7 to 11 cycles, which used a sample-barcoded 5' primer along with a J-beta primer mix. A single record per CDR3 protein comes from TCRdb applying MiXCR to the 5' RACE reads. The repertoire includes about 580,000 distinct CDR3 sequences, under 55% of them detected once, and 20% to 25% sits in the top ten. The sample taken for sequencing was blood. These receptors were taken from a man older than 75 in good health.

This clonotype was detected only once. As DNA, the CDR3 is TGTGCCAGCAGCTTGATGGGTCGGGGCTACAATGAGCAGTACTTC. Protein sequence: CASSLMGRGYNEQYF. The chain is built from TRBV11-2 and TRBJ2-5; D may match TRBD1 or TRBD2 (5 bases each). V lost 3 bases to trimming and J lost 11 bases, with 22 bases between them. Germline lookup yields CDR1 SGHAT and CDR2 FQNNGV. This CDR3 spans 15 amino acids.

The chain recombines TRBV10-3 with TRBJ2-4, with D perhaps TRBD2 (5 bases). V was cut by 2 bases and J by 7 bases, with 21 bases left in between. Germline CDR1 and CDR2: ENHRY and SYGVKD. The CDR3 totals 17 residues. CDR3 DNA: TGTGCCATCAGTGAGAGCATAACGGGGTCCGGTGGGAACATTCAGTACTTC. Translation gives CAISESITGSGGNIQYF.

For this clonotype: One end of the junction varies from germline; a read error may be responsible. The CDR3 bases are TGTGCCAGCAGCCGGGCGGCAGGCCGGATGGGCTATACCTTC. This codes for CASSRAAGRMGYTF. This chain connects TRBV14 to TRBJ1-2; D ambiguous. The CDR3 runs to 14 residues. The V gene's germline CDR1 is SGHDN and CDR2 FVKESK.

This chain links TRBV29-1 with TRBJ2-1, with a possible D match to TRBD2 (5 bases). The V end was cut by 8 bases, the J end by 7 bases, with 12 bases between. The CDR3 totals 11 residues. Germline loops: CDR1 SQVTM, CDR2 ANQGSEA. This CDR3 is CSTRSGNEQFF. CDR3 sequence (DNA): TGCAGCACCCGCTCGGGGAATGAGCAGTTCTTC.

The sample holds a few counts of this clonotype. This chain joins TRBV7-2 and TRBJ2-7; D is ambiguous. From germline, CDR1 is SGHTA and CDR2 FQGNSA. V was clipped by 3 bases and J by 5 bases, with 8 bases between them. The CDR3 sequence is 12 residues long. The CDR3 DNA sequence: TGTGCCAGCAGCTTCTCCTGGGACGAGCAGTACTTC. Translated: CASSFSWDEQYF. The variable domain in full, with the rest retrieved from reference TRBV7-2 and TRBJ2-7, is GAGVSQSPSNKVTEKGKDVELRCDPISGHTALYWYRQSLGQGLEFLIYFQGNSAPDKSGLPSDRFSAERTGGSVSTLTIQRTQQEDSAVYLCASSFSWDEQYFGPGTRLTVT.

V and J are TRBV29-1 and TRBJ2-6; D gene uncertain. The CDR3 contains 14 residues. Germline-derived CDR1 and CDR2 are SQVTM and ANQGSEA. Trimming took off 4 bases at V and 5 bases at J, with 12 bases between the two ends. The CDR3: CSVALGPWANVLTF. The CDR3 coding sequence is TGCAGCGTTGCTTTGGGTCCATGGGCCAACGTCCTGACTTTC.

The J gene is TRBJ2-5, the V gene TRBV4-3; D is possibly TRBD1 (5 bases). The CDR3 has 15 amino acids. The germline V gene encodes CDR1 LGHNA and CDR2 YSLEER. V was shortened by 2 bases and J by 5 bases, with 15 bases between the two germline ends. The CDR3 is CASSQSRQRRETQYF. The CDR3 coding sequence is TGCGCCAGCAGCCAATCCCGACAGCGACGGGAGACCCAGTACTTC.

The chain recombines TRBV3-1 with TRBJ2-1; 7 bases match TRBD2. This CDR3 is 13 amino acids long. Germline V gene data show CDR1 as LGHDT and CDR2 as YNNKEL (reference sequence). Trimming cost V 3 bases and J 5 bases; bases outside gene matches: 1. In DNA form, the CDR3 reads TGTGCCAGCAGCCAGCGGGGGAACAATGAGCAGTTCTTC. Translating gives CASSQRGNNEQFF.

V and J are TRBV24-1 and TRBJ2-1; weak D call: TRBD2 (6 bases). Trimming took 6 bases from V and 9 from J, leaving 14 bases between them. CDR1 is KGHDR and CDR2 is SFDVKD in the germline V gene. The CDR3 spans 13 residues. CDR3 loop: CATSPRLSGEQFF. The DNA of the CDR3 is TGTGCCACCAGTCCTCGCCTTAGCGGTGAGCAGTTCTTC.

The CDR3 coding sequence is TGTGCCATCAGTGAGTCAAAGGGTTACGAGCAGTACTTC. Its protein product is CAISESKGYEQYF. This chain uses TRBV10-3 with TRBJ2-4; no definite D call. The DNA matches TRBJ2-7 better at its end, which makes the J call doubtful. This CDR3 comprises 13 residues. Germline V gene sequence: CDR1 ENHRY, CDR2 SYGVKD.

About this clonotype itself: A read error may account for a junction end that differs from germline. The genes are TRBV29-1 and TRBJ2-1; 9 bases are a match to TRBD2. The CDR3 has 14 amino acids. Germline V gene data show CDR1 as SQVTM and CDR2 as ANQGSEA. In DNA, the CDR3 is TGCAGCGTTGTAGGCGGGAGGGTCAACAAGGAGCAGTTCTTC. Translation: CSVVGGRVNKEQFF.

To note about this clonotype: Being one base from a much bigger clone, this may be a read error. The V gene is TRBV6-6, the J gene TRBJ1-1, with D tentatively TRBD1 (5 bases). CDR1 MNHNY and CDR2 SVGAGI come from the germline V gene (reference sequence). The CDR3 is made up of 16 amino acids. The V and J ends lost 6 bases and 11 bases respectively, with 28 bases between them. CDR3: CASRYITEDTTGDAFF. CDR3 DNA: TGTGCCAGCAGATACATTACCGAGGATACCACAGGTGACGCTTTCTTT.

This sequence joins TRBV2 and TRBJ1-2; 7 bases map to TRBD1. Germline loops: CDR1 SNHLY, CDR2 FYNNEI. This CDR3 has 15 amino acids. V lost 4 bases to trimming and J lost 0 bases; unmatched junction nucleotides: 5. The CDR3 protein is CASSGQGTANYGYTF. The CDR3 DNA follows: TGTGCCAGCAGTGGACAGGGTACAGCTAACTATGGCTACACCTTC.

This clonotype was counted many times. The V gene is TRBV7-9, the J gene TRBJ2-5; 15 bases are a match to TRBD2. CDR1 and CDR2 from the germline V gene are SEHNR and FQNEAQ (reference sequence). The CDR3 totals 16 residues. J was trimmed by 5 bases and V by 2 bases; bases with no gene match: 3. CDR3 region: CASSLPGLAGGETQYF. The CDR3, as DNA: TGTGCCAGCAGCTTACCTGGACTAGCGGGAGGGGAGACCCAGTACTTC.

DNA of the CDR3: TGTGCCAGCAGTTACTCGACGGGACAGGGGAACACTGAAGCTTTCTTT. Amino acids: CASSYSTGQGNTEAFF. V and J are TRBV6-2 or TRBV6-3 and TRBJ1-1; 9 bases align to TRBD1. Germline assignment: CDR1 MNHEY and CDR2 SVGEGT. The trim removed 0 bases at V and 1 base at J, leaving 3 bases unmatched. The CDR3 loop spans 16 amino acids.

The rearrangement joins TRBV29-1 to TRBJ2-2; possible D gene TRBD1, 6 bases. The CDR3 spans 14 residues. With 7 bases removed from V and 0 bases from J, the gap between germline ends came to 12 bases. Germline CDR1 is SQVTM and CDR2 is ANQGSEA. The CDR3 coding sequence is TGCAGCGCTGGGGGCTTTGCGAACACCGGGGAGCTGTTTTTT. It specifies CSAGGFANTGELFF.

The chain combines TRBV20-1 with TRBJ2-5; maybe TRBD1 (6 bases). This CDR3 is 15 amino acids long. Trimming stripped 0 bases from V and 11 bases from J, with 22 bases between. CDR1 is DFQATT and CDR2 is SNEGSKA in the germline V gene (reference sequence). CDR3 sequence reads: CSARDPGQSLREQYF. As DNA, the CDR3 is TGCAGTGCTAGAGATCCGGGACAAAGTCTAAGAGAGCAGTACTTC.

The gene calls are TRBV11-1 and TRBJ2-7, with unresolved D. V lost 8 bases, J lost 2 bases, and 19 bases lay in between. The CDR3 runs 15 residues. CDR1 is SGHAT and CDR2 is FQDESV in the germline V gene (reference sequence). Here the CDR3 reads CASALLRSTPYEQYF. The CDR3 DNA is TGTGCCAGCGCTTTACTACGGTCCACCCCCTACGAGCAGTACTTC.

In its sample, this clonotype was seen many times. V is TRBV29-1 and J is TRBJ2-5; 7 bases are shared with TRBD2. Germline V lookup: CDR1 SQVTM, CDR2 ANQGSEA. The CDR3 contains 13 residues. V trimming: 4 bases; J trimming: 2 bases; junction bases outside the gene matches: 4. DNA for the CDR3: TGCAGCGTTGGCGGGGGAGGACAAGAGACCCAGTACTTC. Protein product: CSVGGGGQETQYF.

The chain carries TRBV5-8 and TRBJ1-6; D might be TRBD1 (6 bases). With 2 bases removed from V and 10 bases from J, the gap between germline ends came to 10 bases. CDR1 is SGHTS, CDR2 YDEGEE, per germline. CDR3 length: 13 amino acids. The CDR3 loop reads CASSFRGNSPLHF. CDR3 sequence (DNA): TGTGCCAGCAGCTTTAGGGGGAACTCACCCCTCCACTTT.

V gene TRBV11-2 combines with J gene TRBJ1-1, with TRBD1 identical over 8 bases. The germline gives CDR1 SGHAT, CDR2 FQNNGV. The CDR3 covers 14 residues. Germline trimming cut 4 bases from V and 1 base from J; bases unmatched to any gene: 2. CDR3 loop: CASSWGQANTEAFF. The DNA for the CDR3 is TGTGCCAGCAGCTGGGGACAGGCGAACACTGAAGCTTTCTTT.

This clonotype was seen a few times. The genes are TRBV7-3 and TRBJ2-7; D unclear. CDR1 is SGHTA, CDR2 FQGTGA, per germline. V lost 5 bases and J lost 3, with 17 bases in between. The CDR3 covers 15 residues. CDR3 protein: CASSPNSAADYEQYF. Here the CDR3 DNA reads TGTGCCAGCAGCCCCAATTCAGCAGCCGACTACGAGCAGTACTTC.

The chain couples TRBV5-6 to TRBJ2-3, with 12 bases identical to TRBD2. V dropped 4 bases and J dropped 5; count of bases not matched to a gene: 11. Germline assignment: CDR1 SGHDT and CDR2 YYEEEE. The CDR3 sequence is 17 residues long. This CDR3 is CASSLGGAGLAGDTQYF. The CDR3 coding sequence is TGTGCCAGCAGCCTCGGAGGAGCGGGACTAGCGGGAGATACGCAGTATTTT.

This chain connects TRBV19 to TRBJ2-7; tentative D call: TRBD1 (6 bases). The ends were cut back, 4 bases at V and 1 base at J, with 17 bases in the middle. Looked up from germline, CDR1 is LNHDA and CDR2 is SQIVND (reference sequence). This CDR3 comprises 16 residues. The CDR3 sequence: CASSTTDRIKSYEQYF. CDR3 DNA: TGTGCCAGTAGTACCACGGACAGAATCAAATCCTACGAGCAGTACTTC.

This clonotype was observed a handful of times. Given a much more abundant clone one base away, this may be a read error. The chain employs TRBV6-6 and TRBJ2-3; no clear D. The V end was cut by 5 bases, the J end by 1 base, with 13 bases between. Germline V gene lookup returns CDR1 MNHNY and CDR2 SVGAGI (reference sequence). CDR3 length: 15 residues. The CDR3 protein is CASSALDGGTDTQYF. The DNA of the CDR3 is TGTGCCAGCAGTGCCCTCGACGGAGGCACAGATACGCAGTATTTT.

This chain uses TRBV6-2 or TRBV6-3 with TRBJ2-4; 7 nucleotides align to TRBD1. CDR3 length equals 15 residues. Per the germline V gene, CDR1 is MNHEY and CDR2 is SVGEGT. V shed 5 bases, J shed 2 bases, and the junction held 6 bases outside the gene matches. CDR3: CASSLRQGTKNIQYF. In nucleotides, the CDR3 is TGTGCCAGCAGTCTAAGACAGGGAACCAAAAACATTCAGTACTTC.

The gene calls are TRBV4-3 and TRBJ2-1; 9 nucleotides agree with TRBD2. Unmatched junction bases numbered 6, after V lost 0 bases and J lost 0 bases. The germline CDR1 and CDR2 sequences are LGHNA and YSLEER. The CDR3 covers 18 residues. CDR3 in DNA: TGCGCCAGCAGCCAAGACAGTGCGGGGGGGAGCTCCTACAATGAGCAGTTCTTC. Protein sequence: CASSQDSAGGSSYNEQFF.